Listed below are T cell receptor beta chains from one sample, sequenced in a study of cytomegalovirus exposure and HLA in healthy donors. The method was immunoSEQ multiplex PCR; TCRdb's version includes in-frame clones alone and lacks a portion of them. The table has about 150,000 clones, roughly four fifths seen once. Sequencing was carried out using PBMCs. The receptors shown here come from a man aged 25-40 years in good health and CMV-seropositive. CDR3s include the opening cysteine and the closing phenylalanine or tryptophan. Each record gives: clone size, CDR3 length, J gene, V gene, D gene, CDR3 DNA, CDR3 protein. A D gene is named only where the DNA matches it firmly. Clone size is given for some rows only: seen once, a few or many times, or a class if the clone is expanded.

clone size: -; CDR3 length: 15; J gene: TRBJ2-1; V gene: TRBV14; D gene: -; CDR3 DNA: TGTGCCAGCAGCCAAGATAGGGGGGGTTACAATGAGCAGTTCTTC; CDR3 protein: CASSQDRGGYNEQFF
clone size: -; CDR3 length: 15; J gene: TRBJ2-3; V gene: TRBV5-6; D gene: TRBD2; CDR3 DNA: TGTGCCAGCAGCCGTAGCGGGGGACTCACAGATACGCAGTATTTT; CDR3 protein: CASSRSGGLTDTQYF
clone size: -; CDR3 length: 15; J gene: TRBJ2-3; V gene: TRBV5-1; D gene: -; CDR3 DNA: TGCGCCAGCAGATCCAGCGGGCCCCCCACAGATACGCAGTATTTT; CDR3 protein: CASRSSGPPTDTQYF
clone size: once; CDR3 length: 14; J gene: TRBJ1-2; V gene: TRBV18; D gene: TRBD1; CDR3 DNA: TGTGCCAGCTCTCCCCAGGGGGCAATTTATGGCTACACCTTC; CDR3 protein: CASSPQGAIYGYTF
clone size: -; CDR3 length: 15; J gene: TRBJ1-5; V gene: TRBV7-9; D gene: -; CDR3 DNA: TGTGCCAGCAGCCAAGGGGACATAAGCAATCAGCCCCAGCATTTT; CDR3 protein: CASSQGDISNQPQHF
clone size: -; CDR3 length: 13; J gene: TRBJ2-7; V gene: TRBV25-1; D gene: -; CDR3 DNA: TGTGCCAGCAGGGGGGCCCCAGGAAACGAGCAGTACTTC; CDR3 protein: CASRGAPGNEQYF
clone size: once; CDR3 length: 16; J gene: TRBJ2-1; V gene: TRBV6-5; D gene: -; CDR3 DNA: TGTGCCAGCAGTTCCCGAGAGGCTCGCTCCTACAATGAGCAGTTCTTC; CDR3 protein: CASSSREARSYNEQFF
clone size: few; CDR3 length: 14; J gene: TRBJ1-1; V gene: TRBV6-5; D gene: -; CDR3 DNA: TGTGCCAGCAGTTACCAAGGGGATGTCACTGAAGCTTTCTTT; CDR3 protein: CASSYQGDVTEAFF
clone size: -; CDR3 length: 15; J gene: TRBJ2-2; V gene: TRBV7-6; D gene: -; CDR3 DNA: TGTGCCAGCAGCCCCGAAACGGGGTACACCGGGGAGCTGTTTTTT; CDR3 protein: CASSPETGYTGELFF
clone size: few; CDR3 length: 12; J gene: TRBJ2-2; V gene: TRBV27; D gene: -; CDR3 DNA: TGTGCCAGCATGCGGAACACCGGGGAGCTGTTTTTT; CDR3 protein: CASMRNTGELFF
clone size: -; CDR3 length: 14; J gene: TRBJ1-1; V gene: TRBV2; D gene: TRBD1; CDR3 DNA: TGTGCCAGCAGTCCTCGGACAGGAACCTATGAAGCTTTCTTT; CDR3 protein: CASSPRTGTYEAFF
clone size: -; CDR3 length: 16; J gene: TRBJ2-7; V gene: TRBV2; D gene: TRBD2; CDR3 DNA: TGTGCCAGCAGTGAAGCGCTTGGGGGAGGGCTAGGAGAGCAGTACTTC; CDR3 protein: CASSEALGGGLGEQYF
clone size: -; CDR3 length: 15; J gene: TRBJ1-4; V gene: TRBV19; D gene: TRBD1; CDR3 DNA: TGTGCCAGCCGAGTGGGGGGACAGGGGGCAGAAAAACTGTTTTTT; CDR3 protein: CASRVGGQGAEKLFF
clone size: -; CDR3 length: 15; J gene: TRBJ2-2; V gene: TRBV27; D gene: -; CDR3 DNA: TGTGCCAGCAGTTTGGACTGGTCGAACACCGGGGAGCTGTTTTTT; CDR3 protein: CASSLDWSNTGELFF
clone size: -; CDR3 length: 14; J gene: TRBJ2-1; V gene: TRBV29-1; D gene: TRBD2; CDR3 DNA: TGCAGCCATCGCCCCCTAGCCCCGGGGGGAGAGCAGTTCTTC; CDR3 protein: CSHRPLAPGGEQFF
clone size: -; CDR3 length: 15; J gene: TRBJ2-2; V gene: TRBV7-2; D gene: -; CDR3 DNA: TGTGCCAGCAGCTTGGCACATAGCAACACCGGGGAGCTGTTTTTT; CDR3 protein: CASSLAHSNTGELFF
clone size: -; CDR3 length: 15; J gene: TRBJ2-3; V gene: TRBV10-1; D gene: TRBD1; CDR3 DNA: TGCGCCAGCAGTGTTGGGACAGGGGGCACAGATACGCAGTATTTT; CDR3 protein: CASSVGTGGTDTQYF
clone size: -; CDR3 length: 13; J gene: TRBJ2-2; V gene: TRBV18; D gene: -; CDR3 DNA: TGTGCCAGCTCACCCTCCCGCACCGGGGAGCTGTTTTTT; CDR3 protein: CASSPSRTGELFF
clone size: -; CDR3 length: 15; J gene: TRBJ1-5; V gene: TRBV30; D gene: TRBD1; CDR3 DNA: TGTGCCTGGAGTGTACCCATGACAGGGCCTCAGCCCCAGCATTTT; CDR3 protein: CAWSVPMTGPQPQHF
clone size: -; CDR3 length: 15; J gene: TRBJ2-2; V gene: TRBV19; D gene: TRBD1; CDR3 DNA: TGTGCCAGTAGTTCCTGGGACAGTAACACCGGGGAGCTGTTTTTT; CDR3 protein: CASSSWDSNTGELFF
clone size: -; CDR3 length: 14; J gene: TRBJ1-1; V gene: TRBV5-8; D gene: -; CDR3 DNA: TGTGCCAGCAGCTTGAGAGCAAGAGGACAGCACGCTTTCTTT; CDR3 protein: CASSLRARGQHAFF
clone size: -; CDR3 length: 14; J gene: TRBJ2-7; V gene: TRBV30; D gene: TRBD2; CDR3 DNA: TGTGCCTGGAACCGGGACTACCATTACTACGAGCAGTACTTC; CDR3 protein: CAWNRDYHYYEQYF
clone size: -; CDR3 length: 13; J gene: TRBJ2-5; V gene: TRBV5-6; D gene: -; CDR3 DNA: TGTGCCAGCAGCTCCCGCGGCCGGGAGACCCAGTACTTC; CDR3 protein: CASSSRGRETQYF
clone size: -; CDR3 length: 14; J gene: TRBJ1-6; V gene: TRBV27; D gene: -; CDR3 DNA: TGTGCCAGCAGAAACGGACAGTATAATTCACCCCTCCACTTT; CDR3 protein: CASRNGQYNSPLHF
clone size: once; CDR3 length: 17; J gene: TRBJ2-5; V gene: TRBV13; D gene: -; CDR3 DNA: TGTGCCAGCAGCTTCGGCAGCGGGAAGGGGGTCGGGGAGACCCAGTACTTC; CDR3 protein: CASSFGSGKGVGETQYF
clone size: -; CDR3 length: 14; J gene: TRBJ2-1; V gene: TRBV5-1; D gene: TRBD2; CDR3 DNA: TGCGCCAGCAGCCGGACTAGCGGGAACAATGAGCAGTTCTTC; CDR3 protein: CASSRTSGNNEQFF
clone size: -; CDR3 length: 14; J gene: TRBJ1-1; V gene: TRBV5-1; D gene: -; CDR3 DNA: TGCGCCAGCACCGTGGGGCAGGGCGCTGATGAAGCTTTCTTT; CDR3 protein: CASTVGQGADEAFF
clone size: -; CDR3 length: 14; J gene: TRBJ1-2; V gene: TRBV11-2; D gene: -; CDR3 DNA: TGTGCCAGCAGCTACGAGGGATCTGACTATGGCTACACCTTC; CDR3 protein: CASSYEGSDYGYTF
clone size: few; CDR3 length: 13; J gene: TRBJ2-7; V gene: TRBV19; D gene: -; CDR3 DNA: TGTGCCAGTAGTATAAAAGAGGGTGGCGAGCAGTACTTC; CDR3 protein: CASSIKEGGEQYF
clone size: -; CDR3 length: 14; J gene: TRBJ1-2; V gene: TRBV7-9; D gene: -; CDR3 DNA: TGTGCCAGCAGCCCAGACAGACAAGGCTATGGCTACACCTTC; CDR3 protein: CASSPDRQGYGYTF